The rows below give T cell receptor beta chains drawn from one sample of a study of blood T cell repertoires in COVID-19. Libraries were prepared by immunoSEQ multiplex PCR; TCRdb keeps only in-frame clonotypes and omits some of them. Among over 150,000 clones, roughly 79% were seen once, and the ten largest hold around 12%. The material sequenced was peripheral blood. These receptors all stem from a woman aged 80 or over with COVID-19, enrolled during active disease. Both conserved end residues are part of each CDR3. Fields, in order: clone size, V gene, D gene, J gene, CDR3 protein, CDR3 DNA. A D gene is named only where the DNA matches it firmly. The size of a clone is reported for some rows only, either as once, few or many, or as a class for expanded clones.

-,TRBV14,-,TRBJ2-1,CASSQRVWNEQFF,TGTGCCAGCAGCCAACGAGTTTGGAATGAGCAGTTCTTC
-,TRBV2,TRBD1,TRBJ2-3,CASSPGQGAIETDTQYF,TGTGCCAGCAGTCCAGGACAGGGGGCGATTGAGACAGATACGCAGTATTTT
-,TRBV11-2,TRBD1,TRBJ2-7,CASSFPNRGYEQYF,TGTGCCAGCAGCTTCCCGAACAGGGGCTACGAGCAGTACTTC
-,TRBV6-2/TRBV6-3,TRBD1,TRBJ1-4,CASSSGQGHEKLFF,TGTGCCAGCAGTTCGGGACAGGGGCACGAAAAACTGTTTTTT
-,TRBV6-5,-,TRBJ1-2,CASRVKGYGYTF,TGTGCCAGCAGGGTTAAGGGGTATGGCTACACCTTC
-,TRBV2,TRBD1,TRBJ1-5,CASSDGTGYSNQPQHF,TGTGCTAGCAGTGATGGGACAGGCTATAGCAATCAGCCCCAGCATTTT
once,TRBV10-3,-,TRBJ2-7,CAISEYGPPYEQYF,TGTGCCATCAGTGAGTATGGCCCACCTTACGAGCAGTACTTC
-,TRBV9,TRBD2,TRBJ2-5,CASSTERGGQETQYF,TGTGCCAGCAGCACTGAGCGGGGGGGTCAAGAGACCCAGTACTTC
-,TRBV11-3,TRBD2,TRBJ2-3,CASNTRGAGGHTQYF,TGTGCCAGCAACACGAGGGGAGCGGGGGGCCATACGCAGTATTTT
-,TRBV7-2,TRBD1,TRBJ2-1,CASSTAGGNEQFF,TGTGCCAGCAGCACAGCAGGGGGCAATGAGCAGTTCTTC
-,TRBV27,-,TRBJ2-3,CASSLDTTTSTDTQYF,TGTGCCAGCAGTTTGGACACCACCACTTCCACAGATACGCAGTATTTT
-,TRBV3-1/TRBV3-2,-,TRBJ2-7,CASSLGRGVSYEQYF,TGTGCCAGCAGCCTTGGGCGGGGCGTCTCCTACGAGCAGTACTTC
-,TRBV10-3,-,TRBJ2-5,CAISDSRQDQETQYF,TGTGCCATCAGTGACTCGCGACAAGACCAAGAGACCCAGTACTTC
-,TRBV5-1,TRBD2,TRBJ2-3,CASTLQGLAGGLSTDTQYF,TGCGCCAGCACATTGCAGGGGCTAGCGGGAGGCCTAAGCACAGATACGCAGTATTTT
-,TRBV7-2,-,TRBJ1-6,CASSPGWRSPLHF,TGTGCCAGCAGCCCGGGATGGCGTTCACCCCTCCACTTT
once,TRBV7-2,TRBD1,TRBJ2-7,CASSFLGTGGREQYF,TGTGCCAGCAGCTTCCTTGGGACAGGGGGTCGCGAGCAGTACTTC
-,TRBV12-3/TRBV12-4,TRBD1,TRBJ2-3,CASSFIQGAQDF,TGTGCCAGCAGTTTCATACAGGGGGCGCAAGATTTT
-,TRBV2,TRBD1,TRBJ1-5,CASSGDRGNQPQHF,TGTGCCAGCAGTGGTGACAGGGGTAATCAGCCCCAGCATTTT
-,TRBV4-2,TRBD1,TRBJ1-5,CASSQLGTGGQPQHF,TGTGCCAGCAGCCAACTCGGGACAGGGGGTCAGCCCCAGCATTTT
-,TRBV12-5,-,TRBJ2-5,CASGLALGQETQYF,TGTGCTAGTGGTTTGGCTCTCGGCCAAGAGACCCAGTACTTC
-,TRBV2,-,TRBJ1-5,CASGQNSNQPQHF,TGTGCCAGCGGACAAAATAGCAATCAGCCCCAGCATTTT
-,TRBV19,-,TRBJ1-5,CASSRQLNQPQHF,TGTGCCAGTAGCCGACAGCTCAATCAGCCCCAGCATTTT
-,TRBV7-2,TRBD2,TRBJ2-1,CASSLSGGAYNEQFF,TGTGCCAGCAGCCTTAGCGGGGGGGCTTACAATGAGCAGTTCTTC
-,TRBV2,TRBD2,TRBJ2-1,CASSEHSGGDFEQFF,TGTGCCAGCAGTGAACATAGCGGGGGGGATTTCGAGCAGTTCTTC
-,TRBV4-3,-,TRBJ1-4,CASSQGIPGDEKLFF,TGCGCCAGCAGCCAAGGGATCCCCGGGGATGAAAAACTGTTTTTT
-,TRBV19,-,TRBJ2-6,CASSVPGSSGANVLTF,TGTGCCAGTAGTGTTCCAGGAAGCTCTGGGGCCAACGTCCTGACTTTC
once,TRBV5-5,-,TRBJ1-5,CASSFSGQGRWPQHF,-
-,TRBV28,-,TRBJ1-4,CASSRGRTNEKLFF,TGTGCCAGCAGTCGAGGAAGAACTAATGAAAAACTGTTTTTT
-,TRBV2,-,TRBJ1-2,CASSQEHYGYTF,TGTGCCAGCAGTCAGGAACACTATGGCTACACCTTC
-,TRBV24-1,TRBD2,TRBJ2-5,CATSGWTSGRVRETQYF,TGTGCCACCAGTGGATGGACTAGCGGGAGAGTTCGAGAGACCCAGTACTTC
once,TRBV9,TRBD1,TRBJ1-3,CASSPPPQGQGVLASGNTIYF,TGTGCCAGCAGCCCACCCCCCCAGGGACAGGGGGTCCTCGCCTCTGGAAACACCATATATTTT
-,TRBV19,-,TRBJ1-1,CASSILLQGHTEAFF,TGTGCCAGTAGTATCCTCCTACAGGGACACACTGAAGCTTTCTTT
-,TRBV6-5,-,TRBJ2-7,CASSITAHRSYEQYF,TGTGCCAGCAGTATTACAGCCCACCGCTCCTACGAGCAGTACTTC
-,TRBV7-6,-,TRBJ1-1,CASSLGGLGTEAFF,TGTGCCAGCAGCTTAGGGGGCCTGGGCACTGAAGCTTTCTTT
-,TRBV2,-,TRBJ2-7,CASSEMALAEQYF,TGTGCCAGCAGTGAAATGGCCCTGGCCGAGCAGTACTTC
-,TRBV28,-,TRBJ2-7,CASSFPREPTNYEQYF,TGTGCCAGCAGTTTTCCCCGGGAACCAACGAACTACGAGCAGTACTTC
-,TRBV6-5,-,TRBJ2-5,CASSHRYQETQYF,TGTGCCAGCAGCCACAGGTACCAAGAGACCCAGTACTTC
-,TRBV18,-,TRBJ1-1,CASSPLTGLAAFF,TGTGCCAGCTCACCCTTGACAGGACTGGCAGCTTTCTTT
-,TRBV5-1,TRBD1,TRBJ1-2,CASSKGTGGHNYGYTF,TGCGCCAGCAGCAAAGGGACAGGGGGTCATAACTATGGCTACACCTTC
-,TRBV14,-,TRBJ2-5,CASSRLVRIETQYF,TGTGCCAGCAGCCGGCTGGTCAGAATAGAGACCCAGTACTTC
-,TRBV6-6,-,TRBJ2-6,CASTRVGGANVLTF,TGTGCCAGCACCAGGGTTGGTGGGGCCAACGTCCTGACTTTC
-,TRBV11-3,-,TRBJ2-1,CASSLVHNEQFF,TGTGCCAGCAGCTTAGTCCATAATGAGCAGTTCTTC
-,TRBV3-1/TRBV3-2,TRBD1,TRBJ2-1,CAPRGRGLNEQFF,TGTGCCCCGAGGGGCAGGGGGCTCAATGAGCAGTTCTTC
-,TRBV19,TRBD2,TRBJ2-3,CASSIILAGYTDTQYF,TGTGCCAGTAGTATAATCCTAGCGGGCTACACAGATACGCAGTATTTT
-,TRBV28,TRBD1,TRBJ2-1,CASSLGTGVYNEQFF,TGTGCCAGCAGTTTAGGGACAGGGGTCTACAATGAGCAGTTCTTC
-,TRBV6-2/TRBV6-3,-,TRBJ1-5,CASSSRQKIRNQPQHF,TGTGCCAGCAGTTCTCGTCAGAAGATCCGCAATCAGCCCCAGCATTTT
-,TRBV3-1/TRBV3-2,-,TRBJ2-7,CASSQGIRRFYEQYF,TGTGCCAGCAGCCAAGGTATACGGAGATTCTACGAGCAGTACTTC
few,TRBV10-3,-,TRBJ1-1,CAISEGVNTEAFF,TGTGCCATCAGTGAGGGAGTAAACACTGAAGCTTTCTTT
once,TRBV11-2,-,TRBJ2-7,CASSTLRGSTPSSYEQYF,TGTGCCAGCAGCACCTTGAGAGGTTCGACCCCCAGCTCCTACGAGCAGTACTTC
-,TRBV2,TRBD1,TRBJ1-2,CASSAQGERGYTF,TGTGCCAGCAGTGCACAGGGGGAGCGTGGCTACACCTTC
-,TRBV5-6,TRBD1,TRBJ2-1,CASSLRDRGYNEQFF,TGTGCCAGCAGCTTGAGGGACAGGGGATACAATGAGCAGTTCTTC
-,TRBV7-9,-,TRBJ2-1,CASSPLHGANEQFF,TGTGCCAGCAGCCCACTTCATGGGGCCAATGAGCAGTTCTTC
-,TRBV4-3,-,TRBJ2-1,CASSLGGDTYNEQFF,TGCGCCAGCAGCCTCGGGGGAGATACCTACAATGAGCAGTTCTTC
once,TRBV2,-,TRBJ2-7,CASKDQIYEQYF,TGTGCCAGCAAAGATCAGATCTACGAGCAGTACTTC